This TCR beta chain was identified in a study of control samples from healthy donors and cancer patients. The germline V gene encodes CDR1 MNHEY and CDR2 SMNVEV (reference sequence). The CDR3 spans 16 residues. With 4 bases clipped from V and 8 bases from J, the junction kept 13 bases outside the gene matches. Using immunoSEQ multiplex PCR, the repertoire was profiled, and TCRdb retains in-frame clones only, with some absent. Of under 450,000 clones in the sample, 75% to 95% were seen once. V usage is TRBV27 and J usage is TRBJ2-1; TRBD1 matches 8 bases. The TCR originated in a man aged 40-49 years with head and neck cancer. Sequenced input: PBMCs. This CDR3 is CASSSPMGQGADEQFF. CDR3 DNA sequence: TGTGCCAGCAGTTCCCCCATGGGGCAGGGGGCTGATGAGCAGTTCTTC.